One sample yielded the 14 T cell receptor beta chains listed below, sequenced in a study of T cells expressing NK-cell markers. TCRdb re-called the 5' RACE reads and catalogs CDR3 proteins one per entry, DNA excluded. Recorded for this sample: about 430,000 distinct CDR3 sequences. The sample consisted of blood T cells: a sorted CD56 or NKG2C T cell subset, CD4+ or CD8+ T cells, or bulk PBMC T cells (not recorded which). The receptors originated from a woman aged 50 to 60 in good health.

The chain uses TRBV5-1 and TRBJ1-4. This CDR3 region has 14 residues. The germline gives CDR1 SGHRS, CDR2 YFSETQ. This CDR3 is CASSLASGDEKLFF.

The chain is built from TRBV30 and TRBJ2-7. The CDR3 sequence is 12 residues long. Germline V lookup: CDR1 GTSNPN, CDR2 SVGIG (reference sequence). This chain's CDR3 is CAWTTTLAEQYF. The variable domain in full, with the rest retrieved from reference TRBV30 and TRBJ2-7, is SQTIHQWPATLVQPVGSPLSLECTVEGTSNPNLYWYRQAAGRGLQLLFYSVGIGQISSEVPQNLSASRPQDRQFILSSKKLLLSDSGFYLCAWTTTLAEQYFGPGTRLTVT.

The rearrangement joins TRBV19 to TRBJ2-5; TCRdb picks TRBD1, but there is no DNA to check that call. Germline loops: CDR1 LNHDA, CDR2 SQIVND (reference sequence). This CDR3 spans 13 amino acids. CDR3 region: CASTTGPRETQYF.

The chain links TRBV7-8 to TRBJ1-4; TCRdb calls TRBD1, which cannot be checked without DNA. This CDR3 has 15 amino acids. Germline V gene data show CDR1 as SGHVS and CDR2 as FQNEAQ. CDR3: CASSYRDRGNEKLFF.

V usage is TRBV7-8 and J usage is TRBJ1-1. Germline V gene sequence: CDR1 SGHVS, CDR2 FQNEAQ. This CDR3 contains 16 residues. The CDR3 is CASSPTNWVVNTEAFF.

This chain connects TRBV11-2 to TRBJ1-1. The CDR3 totals 13 residues. Germline CDR1 is SGHAT and CDR2 is FQNNGV. The CDR3 reads CASSLLAAVEAFF.

V usage is TRBV3-1 and J usage is TRBJ1-2; TCRdb lists TRBD1, though no DNA is available to test this call. The germline CDR1 and CDR2 sequences are LGHDT and YNNKEL (reference sequence). The CDR3 is 15 amino acids. CDR3 amino acids: CASSQAARQWRGYTF.

The chain has TRBV4-1 and TRBJ1-1; absent DNA, TCRdb's TRBD1 call cannot be checked. The CDR3 spans 17 residues. The germline CDR1 and CDR2 sequences are MGHRA and YSYEKL. The CDR3 sequence: CASSRMDRGGSHTEAFF.

This sequence joins TRBV3-1 and TRBJ2-3. From germline, CDR1 is LGHDT and CDR2 YNNKEL (reference sequence). The CDR3 has 15 residues. This chain's CDR3 is CASSPNQAGTDTQYF.

The chain couples TRBV12-3 or TRBV12-4 to TRBJ2-1; TCRdb selects TRBD2, and the lack of DNA leaves this call unchecked. The CDR3 runs 17 residues. The CDR3 here is CASSWGASGTPWNEQFF.

The V call is TRBV3-1, the J call TRBJ2-5; the TCRdb call, TRBD1, lacks DNA for checking. Germline CDR1 and CDR2: LGHDT and YNNKEL (reference sequence). CDR3 length: 14 amino acids. The CDR3 sequence is CASSQTGVRETQYF.

The rearrangement uses TRBV6-1 and TRBJ2-3; TCRdb lists TRBD2, though no DNA is available to test this call. CDR3 length equals 16 residues. Germline values: CDR1 MNHNS, CDR2 SASEGT. The CDR3 is CASTSGRVFPTDTQYF.

V gene TRBV5-1 combines with J gene TRBJ2-2; lacking DNA, the TRBD2 call made by TCRdb goes unchecked. Germline V lookup: CDR1 SGHRS, CDR2 YFSETQ. This CDR3 has 16 residues. The CDR3 loop reads CASSLDLAANTGELFF.

The rearrangement links TRBV12-3 or TRBV12-4 to TRBJ1-1. This CDR3 comprises 15 residues. This CDR3 reads CASTFAGSLNTEAFF.